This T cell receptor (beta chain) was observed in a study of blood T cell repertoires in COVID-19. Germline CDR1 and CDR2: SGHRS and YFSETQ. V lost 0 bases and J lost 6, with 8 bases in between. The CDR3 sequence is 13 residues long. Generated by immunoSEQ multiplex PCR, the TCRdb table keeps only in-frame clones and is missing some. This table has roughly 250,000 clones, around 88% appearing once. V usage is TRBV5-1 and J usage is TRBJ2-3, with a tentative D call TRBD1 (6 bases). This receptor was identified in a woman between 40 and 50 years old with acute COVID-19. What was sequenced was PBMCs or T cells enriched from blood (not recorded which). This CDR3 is CASSLDREDTQYF. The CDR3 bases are TGCGCCAGCAGCTTGGACAGGGAGGATACGCAGTATTTT.